This T cell receptor beta chain derives from a study of blood T cell repertoires in COVID-19 (dated by TCRdb to about 2020). For the study in its entirety: Samples covering the acute and convalescent phases of COVID-19 were provided by collaborators in the United States, Italy and Spain. The material from the prospective study consisted of cDNA or gDNA derived from T cells, B-cell-depleted T cells, or PBMCs. Subjects who had been exposed to COVID-19, were actively infected with it, or had recovered from it provided the deeply sampled blood TCRbeta repertoires that made up the dataset. A freely available public database, intended as a resource for researchers studying the immune response to SARS-CoV-2, is where the repertoires were released. The samples were drawn from two sources: the first 160 participants of the ongoing ImmuneRACE study, and over 950 subjects contributed by 6 global collaborators. The sample metadata nearly always contained a de-identified subject ID, COVID-19 status, age in years and sex. HLA class I and class II types, where available, came from metadata supplied by the sample provider rather than from assay-based typing.

Concerning this clone itself: This clone's antigen is unknown. No base-level quality is on record; no much larger clone is a single base apart.

CDR1 and CDR2, per the germline V gene, are ENHRY and SYGVKD. The germline ends are 13 bases apart after V is trimmed by 0 bases and J by 4 bases. Reading from cysteine to phenylalanine, the CDR3 counts 16 amino acids. Only CDR3 DNA is held: 48 bases, read in frame from base 1. TCRbeta CDR3 regions were amplified from genomic DNA using the immunoSEQ Assay, a bias-controlled multiplex PCR. The authors processed their data as follows. Nucleated cell counts per sample were estimated from amplification of reference gene primers within the assay. To quantify the absolute abundance of each unique TCRbeta CDR3 rearrangement, sequence reads were collapsed and filtered. Productive Simpson clonality was computed per sample as the square root of Simpson's diversity index over productive rearrangements. In its TCRdb copy, this immuneACCESS table keeps in-frame sequences only and misses some clones. Where compared with another copy, unresolved V genes explain less than half of these, and the others have no known cause. Clone size and the V and J calls come from that table; the DNA yielded D and trimming. The sample profile shows 350,000 to 450,000 clones; about 90% of them were found once. About 1.2% of the sample is held by the ten biggest clonotypes.

Each collaborating institution followed its own protocols to collect whole blood in K2EDTA tubes. For TCRbeta analysis, collaborators shipped samples as frozen whole blood, isolated PBMCs, or DNA extracted from either of those sample types. General findings and caveats noted by the study authors: The amount of clinical and demographic metadata varied by source and participant and was provided uncurated.

The TCR originated in a man between 40 and 49 years old with acute or convalescent COVID-19. The chain was built from TRBV10-3 and TRBJ1-5, with TRBD1 as a weak D call on 5 bases. Input material: peripheral blood. CDR3 loop: CAISESPRVGNQPQHF. The nucleotide sequence reads TGTGCCATCAGTGAGTCACCCAGGGTTGGGAATCAGCCCCAGCATTTT.